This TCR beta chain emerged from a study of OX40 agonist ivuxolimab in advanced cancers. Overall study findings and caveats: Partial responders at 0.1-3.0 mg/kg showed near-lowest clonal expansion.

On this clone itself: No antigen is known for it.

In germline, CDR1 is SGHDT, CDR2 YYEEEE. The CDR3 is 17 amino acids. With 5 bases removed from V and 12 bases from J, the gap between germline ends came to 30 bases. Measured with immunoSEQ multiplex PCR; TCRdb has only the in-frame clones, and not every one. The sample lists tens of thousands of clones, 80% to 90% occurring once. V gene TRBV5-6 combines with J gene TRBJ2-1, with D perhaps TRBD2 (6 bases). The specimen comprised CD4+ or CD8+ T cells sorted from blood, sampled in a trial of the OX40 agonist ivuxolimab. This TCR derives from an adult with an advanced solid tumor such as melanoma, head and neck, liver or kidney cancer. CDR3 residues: CASRPRGRYTSYPGQFF. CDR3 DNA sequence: TGTGCCAGCAGGCCGCGGGGACGGTATACTTCGTACCCGGGGCAGTTCTTC.